This TCR beta chain was captured in a study of human T cells and chemical hapten exposure. The wider study: Small pooled library volume differences mainly caused per-sample TCR yield variation.

TCRdb redid the calling of the RACE reads with MiXCR, one entry per CDR3 protein. The repertoire holds about 120,000 distinct CDR3 sequences, with roughly an eighth as singletons. Germline CDR1 SGHRS, CDR2 YFSETQ. This CDR3 spans 12 amino acids. V was clipped by 4 bases and J by 2 bases, with 7 bases between them. This clonotype came up many times. Time point of the sample: patch test 1, 2 weeks after DPC sensitization. Treatment of the sample: therapeutic diphenylcyclopropenone sensitization with weekly scalp DPC. This material consisted of whole blood, taken in connection with sensitization to the hapten diphenylcyclopropenone (DPC). J is TRBJ2-7 and V is TRBV5-1; D gene ambiguous. This TCR came from a young man with alopecia areata. Some clones in this sample may be carry-over from other donors' samples. The CDR3 here is CASSPPTYEQYF. The DNA of the CDR3 is TGCGCCAGCAGCCCCCCCACCTACGAGCAGTACTTC.